This T cell receptor (beta chain) was sequenced during a study of blood T cell repertoires in COVID-19. Study summary: The United States, Italy and Spain were the sources of the acute and convalescent COVID-19 samples.

Only in-frame clones appear in the TCRdb table, and some are missing; sequencing was by immunoSEQ multiplex PCR. The table records approximately 300,000 clones, roughly 90% of them present only once. CDR3 length equals 15 residues. Trimming removed 5 bases from V and 8 bases from J, with 18 bases in between. Germline V gives CDR1 SGHVS, CDR2 FQNEAQ. Study members were between roughly 18 and 100 years old and lived in 24 US regions. Donors of Cohort 3 who recovered were those that had two negative PCRs, clearance, or symptom resolution. Sequences were obtained from PBMCs or T cells enriched from blood (not recorded which). The receptor's source is a woman in her thirties who had recovered from COVID-19. This chain links TRBV7-8 with TRBJ1-4, with D perhaps matching TRBD1 (6 bases). The CDR3 sequence: CASSPRGQWREKLFF. As DNA, the CDR3 is TGTGCCAGCAGCCCGCGCGGACAGTGGAGAGAAAAACTGTTTTTT. Filled out from reference TRBV7-8 and TRBJ1-4, the complete variable domain reads GAGVSQSPRYKVAKRGQDVALRCDPISGHVSLFWYQQALGQGPEFLTYFQNEAQLDKSGLPSDRFFAERPEGSVSTLKIQRTQQEDSAVYLCASSPRGQWREKLFFGSGTQLSVL.